Below, 11 T cell receptor beta chains from the same sample are listed, as sequenced in a study of T-cell memory formation after mild COVID-19 (dated by TCRdb to about 2021). The library was obtained by 5' RACE. The instrument given in TCRdb is Illumina NovaSeq 6000. TCRdb handled the public reads itself, with Q25 trimming in fastp and clone calling in MiXCR, and kept productive beta chains. Identical CDR3 proteins give one entry, which carries the most common genes and DNA. In all, the sample holds more than 85,000 distinct CDR3 sequences, and approximately 12% of those were seen once. The ten largest clones capture roughly two fifths of the sample. The source material was PBMCs or a T cell subset sorted from them (not recorded which). The receptors come from a young man who had mild COVID-19 (a few samples of this study predate the infection). The sample titles of this study are shuffled in the database, so cell type and time point are left out; the donor was told from shared clones.

Only a few counts were recorded for this clonotype. The chain employs TRBV4-3 and TRBJ2-3; 7 bases line up with TRBD1. The CDR3 consists of 21 residues. Per germline, CDR1 LGHNA and CDR2 YSLEER. The junction had 23 bases not matched to a gene; V was cut back by 1 base and J by 4 bases. CDR3 sequence (DNA): TGCGCCAGCAGCCAAGCGGCAGGGCGAGGGGGCAACAGGGTTTCCCCAGATACGCAGTATTTT. It is translated as CASSQAAGRGGNRVSPDTQYF.

In its sample, this clonotype was seen a few times. The J gene is TRBJ1-2, the V gene TRBV12-3 or TRBV12-4; weak D call: TRBD1 (6 bases). The CDR3 runs 13 residues. Deletions cut 7 bases from V and 6 bases from J, with 15 bases between. Written as DNA, the CDR3 is TGTGCCAGCAATGAAGGGGGGTCGCATGGCTACACCTTC. Residues: CASNEGGSHGYTF.

The CDR3 here is CASSMGAGSYEQYF. The CDR3 DNA sequence: TGTGCCAGTAGTATGGGCGCGGGGTCCTACGAGCAGTACTTC. V usage is TRBV19 and J usage is TRBJ2-7; maybe TRBD2 (6 bases). CDR1 is LNHDA, CDR2 SQIVND, per germline (reference sequence). CDR3 length: 14 amino acids. Trimming shortened V by 3 bases and J by 1 base, and 10 bases separated the two germline ends.

The chain uses TRBV7-9 and TRBJ1-4; D remains ambiguous. The CDR3 consists of 16 residues. Trimming pared 5 bases from V and 4 bases from J, leaving 17 bases between. The germline CDR1 and CDR2 sequences are SEHNR and FQNEAQ (reference sequence). DNA for the CDR3: TGTGCCAGCAGCCCCCCGGCTGGGGTCAATAATGAAAAACTGTTTTTT. This gives the protein CASSPPAGVNNEKLFF.

This clonotype was seen only a few times. The V call is TRBV4-3, the J call TRBJ1-1; no reliable D call. Between the trimmed V and J ends, which lost 0 bases and 1 base, there was a span of 9 bases. Germline V lookup: CDR1 LGHNA, CDR2 YSLEER. CDR3 length: 15 amino acids. The CDR3 here is CASSQDEKRNTEAFF. CDR3 nucleotides: TGCGCCAGCAGCCAAGACGAGAAAAGGAACACTGAAGCTTTCTTT.

On this clonotype: This sequence may be a read error, since a much larger clone differs from it by one base. CDR3 coding DNA: TGTGCCAGCAGTTCTGGGGACAGGGGCGCCTGGGAGCTGTTTTTT. Amino acids: CASSSGDRGAWELFF. This rearrangement joins TRBV5-8 to TRBJ2-2, with 10 bases fitting TRBD1. From germline, CDR1 is SGHTS and CDR2 YDEGEE. V shed 5 bases, J shed 9 bases, and the junction held 10 bases outside the gene matches. This CDR3 has 15 residues.

The V call is TRBV27, the J call TRBJ2-3; 10 nucleotides align to TRBD2. The CDR3 runs to 16 residues. Germline trimming cut 2 bases from V and 8 bases from J; bases unmatched to any gene: 10. CDR1 and CDR2 (germline): MNHEY, SMNVEV (reference sequence). CDR3 sequence reads: CASSLPPSGGVSTQYF. In DNA form, the CDR3 reads TGTGCCAGCAGTTTACCCCCTAGCGGGGGAGTTAGTACGCAGTATTTT.

This clonotype came up many times. The chain couples TRBV5-1 to TRBJ2-5; D is possibly TRBD2 (6 bases). The CDR3 length is 15 residues. Between the trimmed V and J ends, which lost 1 base and 5 bases, there was a span of 15 bases. CDR1 SGHRS and CDR2 YFSETQ come from the germline V gene. CDR3 bases: TGCGCCAGCAGCTTGAGGGGAGGCCCAAAGGAGACCCAGTACTTC. Translation: CASSLRGGPKETQYF.

The chain has TRBV6-5 and TRBJ2-4, with unresolved D. V was clipped by 6 bases and J by 0 bases, with 6 bases between them. Germline loops: CDR1 MNHEY, CDR2 SVGAGI. This CDR3 contains 13 residues. The CDR3 DNA reads TGTGCCAGCAGGACACTAGCCAAAAACATTCAGTACTTC. It translates to CASRTLAKNIQYF.

The V call is TRBV6-2 or TRBV6-3, the J call TRBJ2-1; D unclear. Between the trimmed V and J ends, which lost 2 bases and 4 bases, there was a span of 3 bases. The germline V gene encodes CDR1 MNHEY and CDR2 SVGEGT. This CDR3 comprises 12 residues. For the CDR3, the DNA is TGTGCCAGCAGTTACGCATACAATGAGCAGTTCTTC. This encodes CASSYAYNEQFF.

This clonotype was detected only a few times. This rearrangement joins TRBV28 to TRBJ2-7; the match to TRBD2 covers 9 bases. Germline V gene data show CDR1 as MDHEN and CDR2 as SYDVKM. The CDR3 totals 16 residues. Losses at the gene ends were 5 bases for V and 2 bases for J; bases not matched to a gene: 10. The CDR3 reads CASSPRTSAVTYEQYV. For the CDR3, the DNA is TGTGCCAGCAGTCCTCGGACTAGCGCGGTAACCTACGAGCAGTACGTC.